This TCR beta chain was sequenced during a study of chemoradiotherapy in HPV16-positive cancers. Using immunoSEQ multiplex PCR, the repertoire was profiled, and TCRdb retains in-frame clones only, with some absent. The profile shows more than 20,000 clones, about nine tenths of them singletons. With 5 bases clipped from V and 0 bases from J, the junction kept 6 bases outside the gene matches. Germline V gene sequence: CDR1 MRHNA, CDR2 SNTAGT. CDR3 length equals 17 residues. Over chemoradiotherapy, repertoires were sampled more than once. Material: blood, obtained from a patient who underwent chemoradiotherapy. This TCR came from a human donor with HPV-associated anogenital cancer. J is TRBJ2-2 and V is TRBV6-4, with TRBD2 identical over 10 bases. This CDR3 reads CASSSGGGTANTGELFF. CDR3 in DNA: TGTGCCAGCAGTAGCGGGGGGGGAACCGCGAACACCGGGGAGCTGTTTTTT.